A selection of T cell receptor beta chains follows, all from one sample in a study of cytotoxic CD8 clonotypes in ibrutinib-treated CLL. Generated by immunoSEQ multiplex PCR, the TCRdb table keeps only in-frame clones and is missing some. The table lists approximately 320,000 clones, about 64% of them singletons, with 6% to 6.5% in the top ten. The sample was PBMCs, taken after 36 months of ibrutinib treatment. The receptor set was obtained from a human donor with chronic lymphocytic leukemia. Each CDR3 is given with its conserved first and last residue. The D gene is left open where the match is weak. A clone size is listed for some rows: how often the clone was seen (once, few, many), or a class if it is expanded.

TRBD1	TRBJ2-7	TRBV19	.	CASSPGTAGEQYF	TGTGCCAGTAGTCCCGGGACAGCCGGCGAGCAGTACTTC
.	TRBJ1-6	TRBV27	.	CASKFGGRSPLHF	TGTGCCAGCAAGTTTGGGGGAAGATCACCCCTCCACTTT
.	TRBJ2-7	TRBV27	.	CASSSPAYEQYF	TGTGCCAGCAGTTCCCCGGCCTACGAGCAGTACTTC
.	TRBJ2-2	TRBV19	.	CASSIRRMNTGELFF	TGTGCCAGTAGTATAAGACGGATGAACACCGGGGAGCTGTTTTTT
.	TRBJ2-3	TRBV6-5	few	CASSTLGAGTDTQYF	TGTGCCAGCAGTACGTTAGGGGCTGGCACAGATACGCAGTATTTT
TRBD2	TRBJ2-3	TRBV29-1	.	CSAVTGNLAGGVTASSTDTQYF	TGCAGCGCTGTGACAGGGAACCTAGCGGGGGGTGTGACCGCCTCTAGCACAGATACGCAGTATTTT
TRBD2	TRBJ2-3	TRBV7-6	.	CASSSSGPTTDTQYF	TGTGCCAGCAGCTCTAGCGGTCCTACCACAGATACGCAGTATTTT
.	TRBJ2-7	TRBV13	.	CASSHPGQSYEQYF	TGTGCCAGCAGTCACCCCGGACAGTCCTACGAGCAGTACTTC
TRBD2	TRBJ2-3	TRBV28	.	CASSLVAGGTDTQYF	TGTGCCAGCAGTTTGGTGGCGGGGGGCACAGATACGCAGTATTTT
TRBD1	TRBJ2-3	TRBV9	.	CASSVAGGQGGDTQYF	TGTGCCAGCAGCGTAGCGGGCGGACAGGGTGGAGATACGCAGTATTTT
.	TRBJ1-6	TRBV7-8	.	CASSLEGHPYSPLHF	TGTGCCAGCTCCCTTGAAGGCCACCCTTATTCACCCCTCCACTTT
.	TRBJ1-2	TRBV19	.	CASSPLVGGKKAYGYTF	TGTGCCAGTAGTCCCTTAGTCGGGGGGAAGAAGGCCTATGGCTACACCTTC
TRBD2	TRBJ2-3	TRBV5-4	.	CASRGLAGGPSTDTQYF	TGTGCCAGCAGGGGACTAGCGGGAGGGCCTAGCACAGATACGCAGTATTTT
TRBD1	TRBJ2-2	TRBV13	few	CASSSDRGAGELFF	TGTGCCAGCAGCTCAGACAGGGGGGCCGGGGAGCTGTTTTTT
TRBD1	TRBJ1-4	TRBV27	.	CASSLRDRGRGEKLFF	TGTGCCAGCAGTTTACGGGACAGGGGGCGCGGGGAAAAACTGTTTTTT
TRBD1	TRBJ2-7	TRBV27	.	CASSPGTAPDHEQYF	TGTGCCAGCAGTCCCGGGACAGCCCCGGACCACGAGCAGTACTTC
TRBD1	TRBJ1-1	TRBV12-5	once	CASGLVVKTGGDDTEAFF	TGTGCTAGTGGTTTGGTAGTTAAGACAGGGGGCGATGACACTGAAGCTTTCTTT
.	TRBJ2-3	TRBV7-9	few	CASSLYHLTDTQYF	TGTGCCAGCAGCTTATACCACCTCACAGATACGCAGTATTTT
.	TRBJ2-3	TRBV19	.	CASSPGWVADTQYF	TGTGCCAGTAGTCCAGGGTGGGTGGCAGATACGCAGTATTTT
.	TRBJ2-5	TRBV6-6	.	CASSYSSKTQYF	TGTGCCAGCAGTTACTCTTCAAAGACCCAGTACTTC
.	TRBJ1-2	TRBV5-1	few	CASSSALLGYNYGYTF	TGCGCCAGCAGCTCGGCACTGCTAGGCTATAACTATGGCTACACCTTC
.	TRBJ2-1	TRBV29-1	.	CSVEVVGGSYNEQFF	TGCAGCGTTGAAGTTGTAGGGGGCTCCTACAATGAGCAGTTCTTC
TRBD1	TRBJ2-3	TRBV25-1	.	CASGQGTFSTDTQYF	TGTGCCAGCGGACAGGGAACTTTTAGCACAGATACGCAGTATTTT
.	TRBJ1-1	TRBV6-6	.	CASSDQGLLEAFF	TGTGCCAGCAGTGACCAGGGTCTTCTTGAAGCTTTCTTT
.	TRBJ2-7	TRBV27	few	CASSTTPSYEQYF	TGTGCCAGCAGTACCACACCGTCCTACGAGCAGTACTTC
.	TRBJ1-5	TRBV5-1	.	CASSLTGGNQPQHF	TGCGCCAGCAGCTTGACTGGGGGCAATCAGCCCCAGCATTTT
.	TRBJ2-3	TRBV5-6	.	CASSLAARDTQYF	TGTGCCAGCAGCTTGGCGGCCAGAGATACGCAGTATTTT
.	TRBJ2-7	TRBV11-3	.	CASSSGHLYEQYF	TGTGCCAGCAGCTCGGGACACCTATACGAGCAGTACTTC
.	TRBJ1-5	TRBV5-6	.	CASSEGGPKAQPQHF	TGTGCCAGCAGCGAGGGAGGCCCTAAGGCTCAGCCCCAGCATTTT
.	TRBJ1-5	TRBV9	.	CASSEGGTFNQPQHF	TGTGCCAGCAGCGAAGGGGGTACTTTCAATCAGCCCCAGCATTTT
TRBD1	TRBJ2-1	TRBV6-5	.	CASGGDRGYNEQFF	TGTGCCAGCGGGGGGGACAGGGGATACAATGAGCAGTTCTTC
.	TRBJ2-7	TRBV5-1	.	CASSLGRGIYSYEQYF	TGCGCCAGCAGCTTGGGAAGGGGGATTTACTCCTACGAGCAGTACTTC
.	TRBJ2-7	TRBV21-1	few	CASSKGTPYEQYF	TGTGCCAGCAGCAAAGGGACACCTTACGAGCAGTACTTC
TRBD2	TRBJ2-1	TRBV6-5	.	CASGRGNEQFF	TGTGCCAGCGGGCGGGGGAATGAGCAGTTCTTC
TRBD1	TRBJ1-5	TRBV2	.	CASDRGDSNQPQHF	TGTGCCAGCGACAGGGGAGATAGCAATCAGCCCCAGCATTTT
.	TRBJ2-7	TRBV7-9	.	CASSLSKGYEQYF	TGTGCCAGCAGCTTATCGAAGGGGTACGAGCAGTACTTC
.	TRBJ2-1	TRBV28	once	CASRAPYNEQFF	TGTGCCAGCAGGGCCCCGTACAATGAGCAGTTCTTC
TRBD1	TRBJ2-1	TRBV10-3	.	CAISDRDRGKNEQFF	TGTGCCATCAGTGACCGGGACAGGGGGAAGAATGAGCAGTTCTTC
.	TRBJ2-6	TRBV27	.	CASRYTGANVLTF	TGTGCCAGCAGATATACTGGGGCCAACGTCCTGACTTTC
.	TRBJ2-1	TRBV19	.	CASSKGPGPYNEQFF	TGTGCCAGTAGTAAGGGTCCAGGCCCCTACAATGAGCAGTTCTTC
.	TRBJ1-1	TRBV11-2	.	CASNLDRNTEAFF	TGTGCCAGCAACCTTGACAGGAACACTGAAGCTTTCTTT
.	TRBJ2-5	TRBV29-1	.	CSVDVGLETQYF	TGCAGCGTTGACGTGGGGTTGGAGACCCAGTACTTC
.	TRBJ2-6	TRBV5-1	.	CASSLVVTGANVLTF	TGCGCCAGCAGCTTGGTCGTTACTGGGGCCAACGTCCTGACTTTC
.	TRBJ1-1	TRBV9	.	CASSVGIRGDTEAFF	TGTGCCAGCAGCGTAGGGATTCGAGGTGACACTGAAGCTTTCTTT
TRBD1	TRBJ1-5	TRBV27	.	CASSLTGGYQPQHF	TGTGCCAGCAGTTTAACAGGGGGGTATCAGCCCCAGCATTTT
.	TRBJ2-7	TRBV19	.	CASSNPIEASVRAEQYF	TGTGCCAGTAGTAACCCTATAGAGGCTAGCGTTCGCGCCGAGCAGTACTTC
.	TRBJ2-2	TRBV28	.	CASSLRITGELFF	TGTGCCAGCAGTTTACGGATAACCGGGGAGCTGTTTTTT
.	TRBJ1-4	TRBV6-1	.	CAASAPFEKLFF	TGTGCCGCCAGTGCCCCCTTTGAAAAACTGTTTTTT
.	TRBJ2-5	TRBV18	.	CASSPRAGDQETQYF	TGTGCCAGCTCACCACGGGCCGGGGACCAAGAGACCCAGTACTTC
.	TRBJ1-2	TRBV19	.	CASKRQGNHYGYTF	TGTGCCAGTAAAAGGCAGGGCAACCACTATGGCTACACCTTC
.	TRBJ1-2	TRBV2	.	CAIIDRRHYGYTF	TGTGCCATCATAGACAGGCGACACTATGGCTACACCTTC
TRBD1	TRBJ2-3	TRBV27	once	CASSPDRADTQYF	TGTGCCAGTAGCCCCGACAGGGCGGATACGCAGTATTTT
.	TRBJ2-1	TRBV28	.	CASRMEVGVYEQFF	TGTGCCAGCAGAATGGAGGTCGGGGTTTATGAGCAGTTCTTC
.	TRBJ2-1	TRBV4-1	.	CASSQDGNNEQFF	TGCGCCAGCAGCCAAGATGGAAACAATGAGCAGTTCTTC
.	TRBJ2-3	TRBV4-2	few	CASSQDLASDTQYF	TGTGCCAGCAGCCAAGATTTGGCCTCAGATACGCAGTATTTT